These 20 T cell receptor beta chains were all obtained from the same sample, sequenced in a study of T cells in Graves' hyperthyroidism and ophthalmopathy. RNA transcripts provided the source from which TCR beta CDR3 regions were amplified. A set of HTBI primers served as the primers for a first-round RT-PCR of the TCR CDR3. TCRdb reprocessed the multiplex PCR reads via MiXCR and lists one record per CDR3 protein. The sample has about 620,000 distinct CDR3 sequences, about a sixth seen once. Sequencing was performed on blood. These receptors all come from a woman aged 30 to 39 with Graves' hyperthyroidism.

About this clonotype itself: A read error is possible here, since a much larger clone lies one base away. This chain connects TRBV20-1 to TRBJ2-5, with TRBD2 matching 8 bases. Germline CDR1 and CDR2: DFQATT and SNEGSKA (reference sequence). Germline trimming cut 0 bases from V and 0 bases from J; bases unmatched to any gene: 3. The CDR3 length is 15 residues. CDR3 bases: TGCAGTGCTAGAGAGGCTAGCGGGTACCAAGAGACCCAGTACTTC. Protein: CSAREASGYQETQYF.

This sequence joins TRBV5-1 and TRBJ1-4; a possible D gene is TRBD1 (5 bases). V lost 0 bases to trimming and J lost 8 bases, with 14 bases between them. The V gene's germline CDR1 is SGHRS and CDR2 YFSETQ. This CDR3 region has 15 residues. This CDR3 reads CASSLGQQIGEKLFF. The CDR3 DNA follows: TGCGCCAGCAGCTTGGGACAGCAAATAGGGGAAAAACTGTTTTTT.

At least ten counts were recorded for this clonotype. This chain uses TRBV20-1 with TRBJ2-3; D is ambiguous. Germline V gene sequence: CDR1 DFQATT, CDR2 SNEGSKA (reference sequence). Trimming stripped 3 bases from V and 9 bases from J, with 7 bases between. CDR3 length equals 10 residues. The CDR3 is CSASQRTQYF. As DNA, the CDR3 is TGCAGTGCTAGTCAAAGGACGCAGTATTTT.

This clonotype was seen just once. The chain is built from TRBV7-9 and TRBJ1-1; the D gene is possibly TRBD1 (5 bases). V lost 2 bases and J 4 bases, leaving 11 bases between the germline ends. CDR3 length: 14 residues. Germline CDR1 and CDR2: SEHNR and FQNEAQ (reference sequence). DNA of the CDR3: TGTGCCAGCAGCTTAATGGGACGGAGCACTGAAGCTTTCTTT. It encodes CASSLMGRSTEAFF.

In this sample, this clonotype turned up a few times. The V and J genes are TRBV5-6 and TRBJ2-1, with a tentative D call TRBD2 (5 bases). This CDR3 comprises 15 residues. Germline V gene data show CDR1 as SGHDT and CDR2 as YYEEEE. V was pared by 4 bases and J by 4 bases, with 15 bases between. The CDR3 loop reads CASSLEKRVYNEQFF. The CDR3 DNA reads as TGTGCCAGCAGCCTCGAAAAGAGGGTATACAATGAGCAGTTCTTC.

This clonotype appeared a few times. J is TRBJ2-1 and V is TRBV15; no clear D gene. The CDR3 has 16 residues. V was clipped by 0 bases and J by 0 bases, with 9 bases between them. Germline V lookup: CDR1 LNHNV, CDR2 YYDKDF (reference sequence). Here the CDR3 DNA reads TGTGCCACCAGCAGAGATCGAGTCAGCTCCTACAATGAGCAGTTCTTC. Translated, it gives CATSRDRVSSYNEQFF.

This clonotype was seen at least ten times. V and J are TRBV2 and TRBJ2-1; TRBD1 matches 7 bases. Per germline, CDR1 SNHLY and CDR2 FYNNEI. The V gene end was trimmed by 7 bases and the J gene end by 2 bases; junction bases not matched to a gene: 5. This CDR3 spans 14 amino acids. The CDR3, as DNA: TGTGCCAGCAAATTAGGGGGCCCCTACAATGAGCAGTTCTTC. This sequence encodes CASKLGGPYNEQFF.

This clonotype was counted many times. The rearrangement links TRBV7-6 to TRBJ2-7; D gene ambiguous. Trimming left V 2 bases short and J 2 bases short, with 10 bases between. There are 14 residues in the CDR3. Germline V gene lookup returns CDR1 SGHVS and CDR2 FNYEAQ. The CDR3 loop reads CASSLMGSTYEQYF. CDR3 in DNA: TGTGCCAGCAGCTTAATGGGTTCCACCTACGAGCAGTACTTC. Using reference TRBV7-6 and TRBJ2-7 for the parts outside the CDR3, the full variable domain is GAGVSQSPRYKVTKRGQDVALRCDPISGHVSLYWYRQALGQGPEFLTYFNYEAQQDKSGLPNDRFSAERPEGSISTLTIQRTEQRDSAMYRCASSLMGSTYEQYFGPGTRLTVT.

The rearrangement links TRBV18 to TRBJ2-4, with D hard to call. Trimming took 5 bases from V and 0 from J, leaving 11 bases between them. CDR3 length: 15 residues. Germline CDR1 reads KGHSH; CDR2 reads LQKENI. The CDR3 is CASSYYGPAKNIQYF. The CDR3, as DNA: TGTGCCAGCTCATACTACGGGCCAGCCAAAAACATTCAGTACTTC.

This sequence joins TRBV9 and TRBJ2-1; no firm D call. This CDR3 contains 16 residues. Germline V lookup: CDR1 SGDLS, CDR2 YYNGEE. V was pared by 0 bases and J by 0 bases, with 10 bases between. CDR3 DNA sequence: TGTGCCAGCAGCGTAGGGGCCCCTAACTCCTACAATGAGCAGTTCTTC. It is translated as CASSVGAPNSYNEQFF.

This clonotype was found many times. This chain links TRBV28 with TRBJ1-1, with unresolved D. The V end lost 3 bases, the J end lost 1 base, and 3 bases lay between the germline ends. Germline V gives CDR1 MDHEN, CDR2 SYDVKM. The CDR3 totals 12 residues. The CDR3 reads CASSLQNTEAFF. The CDR3, as DNA: TGTGCCAGCAGTTTGCAGAACACTGAAGCTTTCTTT.

This clonotype was detected many times. The chain couples TRBV20-1 to TRBJ1-2; 8 bases fit TRBD1. V dropped 3 bases and J dropped 5; count of bases not matched to a gene: 5. CDR1 is DFQATT, CDR2 SNEGSKA, per germline (reference sequence). This CDR3 has 13 amino acids. This CDR3 reads CSASRDRQYGYTF. CDR3 nucleotides: TGCAGTGCTAGTAGGGACAGGCAGTATGGCTACACCTTC.

In its sample, this clonotype was seen a few times. The rearrangement links TRBV4-1 to TRBJ2-7; D unresolved. V lost 1 base, J lost 1 base, and 11 bases lay in between. This CDR3 is 15 amino acids long. From germline, CDR1 is MGHRA and CDR2 YSYEKL. The CDR3 loop reads CASSQARSSSYEQYF. The CDR3, as DNA: TGCGCCAGCAGCCAAGCGCGGTCCAGTTCCTACGAGCAGTACTTC.

This clonotype turned up a few times. This chain links TRBV20-1 with TRBJ2-3; 7 bases line up with TRBD1. The germline CDR1 and CDR2 sequences are DFQATT and SNEGSKA (reference sequence). This CDR3 region has 15 residues. The V and J ends lost 0 bases and 2 bases, in that order; junction bases with no gene match: 5. Written as DNA, the CDR3 is TGCAGTGCTAGAGAAGGGGGCAGTTACACAGATACGCAGTATTTT. It yields the protein CSAREGGSYTDTQYF.

This clonotype appeared many times. CDR3 bases: TGTGCCTGGAGTGTATCGTCACTAGCGGCTGATACGCAGTATTTT. Translation: CAWSVSSLAADTQYF. J is TRBJ2-3 and V is TRBV30; 8 nucleotides agree with TRBD2. This CDR3 has 15 amino acids. Trimming took 0 bases from V and 6 from J; bases not matched to a gene: 8. The germline CDR1 and CDR2 sequences are GTSNPN and SVGIG (reference sequence).

This clonotype was seen a few times. This chain uses TRBV28 with TRBJ2-1; D tentatively reads TRBD1 or TRBD2 (7 bases each). Germline assignment: CDR1 MDHEN and CDR2 SYDVKM. The length of the CDR3 is 14 residues. V was cut by 8 bases and J by 4 bases, with 15 bases left in between. In DNA, the CDR3 is TGTGCCAGCTACCAGGGGGGGATATACAATGAGCAGTTCTTC. As protein: CASYQGGIYNEQFF.

This clonotype was found many times. The chain is built from TRBV2 and TRBJ1-2, with no clear D. CDR3 length equals 11 residues. Trimming shortened V by 7 bases and J by 0 bases, and 3 bases separated the two germline ends. Germline V gives CDR1 SNHLY, CDR2 FYNNEI. The CDR3 nucleotides are TGTGCCAGCAAAGCTAACTATGGCTACACCTTC. It encodes CASKANYGYTF.

V usage is TRBV7-6 and J usage is TRBJ2-7; possibly TRBD2 for D (6 bases). The ends were cut back, 10 bases at V and 3 bases at J, with 16 bases in the middle. Germline V gene lookup returns CDR1 SGHVS and CDR2 FNYEAQ. The CDR3 extends over 13 amino acids. CDR3 loop: CATSIAEHYEQYF. The DNA for the CDR3 is TGTGCCACCTCTATAGCGGAGCACTACGAGCAGTACTTC.

This chain joins TRBV6-2 or TRBV6-3 and TRBJ2-1; possible D gene TRBD2, 5 bases. The V end was cut by 4 bases, the J end by 8 bases, with 15 bases between. Germline CDR1 and CDR2: MNHEY and SVGEGT. The CDR3 consists of 14 residues. The CDR3 DNA follows: TGTGCCAGCAGTTCTAGGCTAGGAGGTGATGAGCAGTTCTTC. It specifies CASSSRLGGDEQFF.

The rearrangement joins TRBV25-1 to TRBJ2-3; the match to TRBD2 covers 14 bases. The ends lost 4 bases at V and 2 bases at J; junction bases unmatched: 11. The germline CDR1 and CDR2 sequences are MGHDK and SYGVNS. This CDR3 region has 19 residues. This CDR3 is CASSGLTSGRAGVTDTQYF. In nucleotides, the CDR3 is TGTGCCAGCAGTGGCCTGACTAGCGGGAGGGCCGGGGTCACAGATACGCAGTATTTT.